Described below is a single T cell receptor beta chain sequence and its context. There is no known antigen for this receptor. No per-base quality is available; no much larger clone lies one base away. This sample stems from a study of blood T cell repertoires in COVID-19 (TCRdb year 2020). In terms of the full investigation: Samples from collaborators originated in the United States, Italy and Spain and spanned both the acute and convalescent phases of COVID-19. A de-identified subject ID, COVID-19 status, age in years and sex were almost always included in the sample metadata. HLA class I and class II types, where available, came from metadata supplied by the sample provider rather than from assay-based typing. A freely available public database, intended as a resource for researchers studying the immune response to SARS-CoV-2, is where the repertoires were released. The prospective study material was composed of cDNA or gDNA derived from T cells, B-cell-depleted T cells, or PBMCs. The samples were drawn from the first 160 participants of the ongoing ImmuneRACE study and from some 1,300 subjects provided by 6 global collaborators. Subjects who had been exposed to COVID-19, were actively infected with it, or had recovered from it provided the deeply sampled blood TCRbeta repertoires that made up the dataset. The study at large found these results: The amount of clinical and demographic metadata varied by source and participant and was provided uncurated.

Each collaborating institution followed its own protocols to collect whole blood in K2EDTA tubes. For TCRbeta analysis, collaborators shipped samples in one of three forms: frozen whole blood, isolated PBMCs, or DNA extracted from either of those sample types. TCRbeta CDR3 regions were amplified from genomic DNA using the immunoSEQ Assay, a bias-controlled multiplex PCR. The published analysis was carried out like this. The number of nucleated cells in each sample was estimated from the amplification of reference gene primers within the assay. Sequence reads were collapsed and filtered to measure the absolute abundance of every unique TCRbeta CDR3 rearrangement. Productive Simpson clonality was computed per sample as the square root of Simpson's diversity index over productive rearrangements. TCRdb re-hosts the immuneACCESS table, in-frame sequences only. Its copies lack some clones; in the studies checked, an unresolved V gene accounts for under half of them, and the cause for the rest is not known. D and trimming were read from the DNA, whereas the V and J calls and clone size are those reported in that table. The sample profile shows about 130,000 clones; about 91% of them were found once. Approximately 10% of the sample comes from the top ten.

At the junction V is shortened by 6 bases and J by 4 bases, with 15 bases in between. Based on the germline V gene (reference sequence), the CDR1 and CDR2 sequences are LNHDA and SQIVND. Counted from cysteine to phenylalanine, this CDR3 has 14 amino acids. CDR3 DNA only is kept here, 42 bases in frame from base 1. The sequence was obtained from a man aged 50 to 60 with acute or convalescent COVID-19. The material sequenced was peripheral blood. Here the chain combines TRBV19 and TRBJ1-1, and possibly TRBD1, on 5 matching bases. The DNA reads TGTGCCAGTAGATGGCAGGGTACGGGCACTGAAGCTTTCTTT. This codes for CASRWQGTGTEAFF. The full variable domain, completed from the reference TRBV19 and TRBJ1-1 proteins outside the CDR3, reads DGGITQSPKYLFRKEGQNVTLSCEQNLNHDAMYWYRQDPGQGLRLIYYSQIVNDFQKGDIAEGYSVSREKKESFPLTVTSAQKNPTAFYLCASRWQGTGTEAFFGQGTRLTVV.